This T cell receptor (beta chain) was obtained from a study of beta chain features in type 1 diabetes. The overall study: Healthy donors and patients showed comparable age, gender and cell yields.

The germline V gene has CDR1 SGDLS and CDR2 YYNGEE. V lost 6 bases, J lost 3 bases, and 3 bases stayed unmatched. This CDR3 has 15 amino acids. The isolated RNA, all of it, was reverse transcribed, so expressed TCRB transcripts were what got sequenced. Data came from immunoSEQ multiplex PCR; TCRdb stores just in-frame clones and leaves some out. The sample yields around 250,000 clones, less than 30% seen once. This clone turned up a few times. What it binds is not known. Study observations and caveats: In every one of the four CD4+ subsets, TCRB CDR3s were moderately but significantly shorter in Type 1 diabetes patients. Fewer junction insertions and more nucleotide deletions appeared in type 1 diabetes patients. PCR might show a preference for shorter templates, equally across patients and controls.

The specimen sequenced was naive CD4+ T cells from blood. The clonotype was recovered from a woman in her twenties or thirties with type 1 diabetes. The chain links TRBV9 to TRBJ2-3; 14 bases align to TRBD2. CDR3 in DNA: TGTGCCAGCACCGGGACTAGCGGGAGTACAGATACGCAGTATTTT. Amino acids: CASTGTSGSTDTQYF.